Listed below are T cell receptor beta chains from one sample, sequenced in a study of T cell repertoires in cytomegalovirus infection. TCRdb itself ran the reads through MiXCR, one entry per CDR3 protein. The sample has around 280,000 distinct CDR3 sequences; roughly 13% are singletons. The sample was PBMCs. The receptors originated from a human donor in good health (CMV status not recorded). Some clones in this sample may be carry-over from other donors' samples. Each CDR3 is given with its conserved first and last residue. A D gene is named only where the DNA matches it firmly. Clone size is given for some rows only: seen once, a few or many times, or a class if the clone is expanded.

v_call	clone_size	j_call	d_call	cdr3_nt	cdr3_aa
TRBV4-2	NA	TRBJ1-2	NA	TGTGCCAGCAGCCAAGACAGGGGAGCGGATGGCTACACCTTC	CASSQDRGADGYTF
TRBV29-1	few	TRBJ2-4	TRBD1	TGCAGCGCGCGACAGGGCGGTCAAAACATTCAGTACTTC	CSARQGGQNIQYF
TRBV2	few	TRBJ1-5	NA	TGTGCCACCGCCCTCGCAGGAAATCAGCCCCAGCATTTT	CATALAGNQPQHF
TRBV25-1	NA	TRBJ1-3	NA	TGTGCCAGCAGTGGGTCCGGCGGAAACACCATATATTTT	CASSGSGGNTIYF
TRBV11-2	NA	TRBJ2-3	TRBD2	TGTGCCAGCAGCTCCGGGACTAGCGGGAACGCGCAGTATTTT	CASSSGTSGNAQYF
TRBV5-6	NA	TRBJ1-1	NA	TGTGCCAGCAGCCGGGAGGAAGCCAGGGGTTACACTGAAGCTTTCTTT	CASSREEARGYTEAFF
TRBV19	many	TRBJ1-5	TRBD1	TGTGCCAGTAGTATAAAAGGACCCGGGACAGGGGGTCAGCCCCAGCATTTT	CASSIKGPGTGGQPQHF
TRBV7-9	few	TRBJ2-5	NA	TGTGCCAGCAGCTCCTCCAGGGTTGGGGAGACCCAGTACTTC	CASSSSRVGETQYF
TRBV28	few	TRBJ2-7	NA	TGTGCCAGCAGCGGGGCCACAGCGGCGCAGTACTTC	CASSGATAAQYF
TRBV19	few	TRBJ2-2	NA	TGTGCCAGTAGTACGACTAGGGCCACCGGGGAGCTGTTTTTT	CASSTTRATGELFF
TRBV29-1	few	TRBJ1-3	NA	TGCAGCGTTGCGAGCAACACCATATATTTT	CSVASNTIYF
TRBV7-2	many	TRBJ2-2	NA	TGTGCCAGCAGCTTAGATTTTCGGGGGAGCACCGGGGAGCTGTTTTTT	CASSLDFRGSTGELFF
TRBV10-3	NA	TRBJ2-7	TRBD2	TGTGCCATCAGTCCCACTAGCGGAAACTACGAGCAGTACTTC	CAISPTSGNYEQYF
TRBV28	few	TRBJ1-2	NA	TGTGCCAGCAGTTTGGTAGGGTTCGAGAACTATGGCTACACCTTC	CASSLVGFENYGYTF
TRBV5-4	few	TRBJ2-5	TRBD2	TGTGCCAGCAGCTTGGGACGGGGACTAGCGGGAGGCGGGGAGACCCAGTACTTC	CASSLGRGLAGGGETQYF
TRBV20-1	NA	TRBJ1-2	NA	TGCAGTGCTGCTGGTCTTACGGTCTATGGCTACACCTTC	CSAAGLTVYGYTF
TRBV27	NA	TRBJ2-5	TRBD1	TGTGCCAGCAGCCGGGACAGGGGCCCCCAAGAGACCCAGTACTTC	CASSRDRGPQETQYF
TRBV7-2	many	TRBJ2-4	NA	TGTGCCAGCAGTAGTGAGTCGACAGTTAAAAACATTCAGTACTTC	CASSSESTVKNIQYF
TRBV18	NA	TRBJ1-1	NA	TGTGCCACCCTCACGACAGGGAACACTGAAGCTTTCTTT	CATLTTGNTEAFF
TRBV7-2	many	TRBJ2-5	TRBD1	TGTGCCAGCAGCTTAGTTGACAGGGGCGTGTACCAAGAGACCCAGTACTTC	CASSLVDRGVYQETQYF
TRBV7-2	many	TRBJ1-3	NA	TGTGCCAGCAGTTTACTCGACACTGGAAACACCATATATTTT	CASSLLDTGNTIYF
TRBV29-1	few	TRBJ1-2	NA	TGCAGCGTTGACCAGGGAGTCTATGGCTACACCTTC	CSVDQGVYGYTF
TRBV7-2	many	TRBJ1-1	NA	TGTGCCAGCAGCTTAGACGGGTTGAACACTGAAGCTTTCTTT	CASSLDGLNTEAFF
TRBV10-2	few	TRBJ1-6	TRBD1	TGCGCCAGCAGTGTCGGGACAGGTGATAATTCACCCCTCCACTTT	CASSVGTGDNSPLHF
TRBV9	few	TRBJ1-2	NA	TGTGCCAGCAGCGTAGAGGACAGCTTTGGCTACACCTTC	CASSVEDSFGYTF
TRBV7-2	few	TRBJ1-2	NA	TGTGCCAGCAGCCTACTCGGCAGGAACTATGGCTACACCTTC	CASSLLGRNYGYTF
TRBV7-9	many	TRBJ1-1	TRBD1	TGTGCCAGCAGGGAAGGGGGCGGGAAATGGACTGAAGCTTTCTTT	CASREGGGKWTEAFF
TRBV12-3/TRBV12-4	many	TRBJ2-6	NA	TGTGCCAGCAGCCATCATAAATCTGGGGCCAACGTCCTGACTTTC	CASSHHKSGANVLTF
TRBV5-4	many	TRBJ1-1	NA	TGTGCCAGCAGCTTAGGGACATTCACTGAAGCTTTCTTT	CASSLGTFTEAFF
TRBV4-1	few	TRBJ1-6	NA	TGCGCCAGCAGCCTAACCCTCGGGACTTTTGATTCACCCCTCCACTTT	CASSLTLGTFDSPLHF
TRBV6-6	few	TRBJ2-7	NA	TGTGCCAGCAGTTCCCCCCCCTCCGAGCAGTACTTC	CASSSPPSEQYF
TRBV20-1	few	TRBJ1-1	TRBD1	TGCAGTGCTAGAGATCAGGGGGCGAGAACTGAAGCTTTCTTT	CSARDQGARTEAFF
TRBV11-2	many	TRBJ1-5	NA	TGTGCCAGCAGCCCCGGACAGTATCAGCCCCAGCATTTT	CASSPGQYQPQHF
TRBV7-9	many	TRBJ1-6	NA	TGTGCCAGCAGCGGGGACGGCTCCTATAATTCACCCCTCCACTTT	CASSGDGSYNSPLHF
TRBV28	NA	TRBJ2-7	NA	TGTGCCAGCCGGGCCCAGAGTCGGACCAGCGCAAGCTCCTACGAGCAGTACTTC	CASRAQSRTSASSYEQYF
TRBV5-1	few	TRBJ2-1	NA	TGCGCCAGCAGCTTGGAGTGGGGGGGCAGCAATGAGCAGTTCTTC	CASSLEWGGSNEQFF
TRBV28	NA	TRBJ2-3	TRBD2	TGTGCCAGCAGTATACAGCGGGAGGTGGCAGATACGCAGTATTTT	CASSIQREVADTQYF
TRBV20-1	NA	TRBJ1-1	TRBD1	TGCAGTGCTAGAGACCCGACAGGGAAAGGGGCTGAAGCTTTCTTT	CSARDPTGKGAEAFF
TRBV3-1	few	TRBJ2-5	NA	TGTGCCAGCAGCCAAGATGACAAACAGGGCAGGACCCAGTACTTC	CASSQDDKQGRTQYF
TRBV5-5	NA	TRBJ2-2	TRBD2	TGTGCCAGCAGCTTGGTTAGCGGGGGGAACACCGGGGAGCTGTTTTTT	CASSLVSGGNTGELFF
TRBV7-6	many	TRBJ2-3	TRBD2	TGTGCCAGCAGCCCTCCCCCGCGCTTTTCGGCTAGCGGGGACACAGATACGCAGTATTTT	CASSPPPRFSASGDTDTQYF
TRBV20-1	NA	TRBJ1-3	NA	TGCAGTGCCCGAGCGCCGGACTCTGGAAACACCATATATTTT	CSARAPDSGNTIYF
TRBV7-2	many	TRBJ2-3	TRBD2	TGTGCCAGCAGCTTAGCCCCAGCGGGAGGGGTAGATACGCAGTATTTT	CASSLAPAGGVDTQYF
TRBV7-2	many	TRBJ1-2	NA	TGTGCCAGCAGCTTCCGGGACGGTCTCTACTATGGCTACACCTTC	CASSFRDGLYYGYTF
TRBV7-3	NA	TRBJ1-5	NA	TGTGCCAGCAGTGACTACCCCGATCAGCCCCAGCATTTT	CASSDYPDQPQHF
TRBV7-2	NA	TRBJ2-3	NA	TGTGCCAGCAGCTTGCATTATGGCGGGTCGGGGACAGATACGCAGTATTTT	CASSLHYGGSGTDTQYF
TRBV2	many	TRBJ2-5	TRBD2	TGTGCCAGCACACTAGCGGGAGAGACCCAGTACTTC	CASTLAGETQYF
TRBV5-4	few	TRBJ2-7	NA	TGTGCCAGCAGTTCCAGGGGGGATACCGACGAGCAGTACTTC	CASSSRGDTDEQYF
TRBV20-1	NA	TRBJ2-7	TRBD2	TGCAGTGTTGGGACTAGCGTTTCCTACGAGCAGTACTTC	CSVGTSVSYEQYF
TRBV7-9	many	TRBJ1-3	NA	TGTGCCAGCAGCTTAGTAGGAGGCTCTGGAAACACCATATATTTT	CASSLVGGSGNTIYF
TRBV15	few	TRBJ2-1	TRBD2	TGTGCCACCAGCAGAGATCTAGCGGGAGGGCCCTACAATGAGCAGTTCTTC	CATSRDLAGGPYNEQFF
TRBV7-8	many	TRBJ1-2	NA	TGTGCCAGCAGCTCACAGATAACGGCCGTTGGCTACACCTTC	CASSSQITAVGYTF
TRBV20-1	NA	TRBJ2-1	TRBD2	TGCAGTGCTCCAACTAGCGGGAGCTACAATGAGCAGTTCTTC	CSAPTSGSYNEQFF
TRBV28	many	TRBJ2-3	NA	TGTGCCAGCACGTTGGAAGGGGCAGGAGATACGCAGTATTTT	CASTLEGAGDTQYF
TRBV7-3	few	TRBJ2-3	NA	TGTGCCAGCAGCGACGGGACCCTGGGCACAGATACGCAGTATTTT	CASSDGTLGTDTQYF
TRBV5-4	NA	TRBJ2-3	NA	TGTGCCAGCAGTCCCGGGGGTAGCGGCACAGATACGCAGTATTTT	CASSPGGSGTDTQYF
TRBV18	NA	TRBJ2-3	NA	TGTGCCAGCTCGCCCCCGGCAGGCGATACGCAGTATTTT	CASSPPAGDTQYF
TRBV29-1	few	TRBJ2-3	NA	TGCAGCGGGGTCGTTACAGATACGCAGTATTTT	CSGVVTDTQYF